The 26 T cell receptor beta chains below all came from one sample that was sequenced in a study of CD8 T cells in Susac syndrome (dated by TCRdb to the late 2010s). Libraries were made using the immunoSEQ multiplex PCR assay. RNA was extracted with the RNeasy kit and about 0.5 to 1 ug was reverse transcribed using random hexamers. The public sequencing data were trimmed at Q25 with fastp and processed into clonotypes with MiXCR by TCRdb, which kept only in-frame beta chains. Rows merge per CDR3 protein into single entries with the most common DNA and genes. This sample is represented by 150,000 to 200,000 distinct CDR3 sequences; around 95% of them were singletons. 0.093% of the sample comes from the top ten. The sequenced sample was CD4+ T cells from PBMCs. The receptors originated from a human donor with multiple sclerosis.

The rearrangement joins TRBV29-1 to TRBJ1-4, with 7 positions matching TRBD1. The germline V gene encodes CDR1 SQVTM and CDR2 ANQGSEA. CDR3 length: 12 amino acids. V shed 5 bases, J shed 3 bases, and the junction held 0 bases outside the gene matches. The CDR3, as DNA: TGCAGCGTTACAGGGGCTAATGAAAAACTGTTTTTT. It yields the protein CSVTGANEKLFF.

The chain carries TRBV7-9 and TRBJ1-6; 7 bases are shared with TRBD1. This CDR3 comprises 17 residues. The germline CDR1 and CDR2 sequences are SEHNR and FQNEAQ (reference sequence). J lost 7 bases, V lost 2 bases, and 11 bases had no gene match. The CDR3 DNA sequence: TGTGCCAGCAGCTTACATACCGCGGACAGGAGAAATTCACCCCTCCACTTT. Its translation is CASSLHTADRRNSPLHF. Looking up the rest from reference TRBV7-9 and TRBJ1-6 gives the full variable domain: DTGVSQNPRHKITKRGQNVTFRCDPISEHNRLYWYRQTLGQGPEFLTYFQNEAQLEKSRLLSDRFSAERPKGSFSTLEIQRTEQGDSAMYLCASSLHTADRRNSPLHFGNGTRLTVT.

The chain employs TRBV2 and TRBJ1-1; D not certain. The CDR3 is made up of 12 amino acids. Germline loops: CDR1 SNHLY, CDR2 FYNNEI. Trimming removed 5 bases from V and 3 bases from J, with 7 bases in between. For the CDR3, the DNA is TGTGCCAGCAGTCCCGAATACACTGAAGCTTTCTTT. It specifies CASSPEYTEAFF.

The rearrangement uses TRBV6-5 and TRBJ1-4, with D unclear. Trimming shortened V by 9 bases and J by 7 bases, and 9 bases separated the two germline ends. CDR3 length equals 11 residues. Per the germline V gene, CDR1 is MNHEY and CDR2 is SVGAGI. This CDR3 is CASGRSEKLFF. CDR3 nucleotides: TGTGCCAGTGGTAGGAGTGAAAAACTGTTTTTT.

The chain combines TRBV12-3 or TRBV12-4 with TRBJ2-7, with 9 bases matching TRBD2. The CDR3 contains 15 residues. V shed 5 bases and J 5 bases; nucleotides not matched to a gene: 10. As DNA, the CDR3 is TGTGCCAGCAGTCCCCGCGGAGCGGGGGGCCACGAGCAGTACTTC. The encoded protein is CASSPRGAGGHEQYF.

This chain joins TRBV10-1 and TRBJ1-2; TRBD1 matches 8 bases. V trimming: 6 bases; J trimming: 4 bases; junction bases outside the gene matches: 13. CDR1 WNHNN and CDR2 SYGVQD come from the germline V gene (reference sequence). The CDR3 contains 16 residues. CDR3 amino acids: CASRDFDRGRIYGYTF. CDR3 DNA sequence: TGCGCCAGCAGGGACTTCGACAGGGGCCGGATCTATGGCTACACCTTC.

The V and J genes are TRBV7-9 and TRBJ2-1, with a tentative D call TRBD1 (5 bases). The CDR3 sequence is 14 residues long. V lost 2 bases and J 5 bases, leaving 10 bases between the germline ends. From germline, CDR1 is SEHNR and CDR2 FQNEAQ (reference sequence). Here the CDR3 DNA reads TGTGCCAGCAGCTTAAGGGGCAGCCACAATGAGCAGTTCTTC. Its translation: CASSLRGSHNEQFF.

The genes are TRBV4-2 and TRBJ2-2, with unresolved D. V was pared by 1 base and J by 6 bases, with 18 bases between. The CDR3 sequence is 17 residues long. Per the germline V gene, CDR1 is LGHNA and CDR2 is YNFKEQ. The CDR3 region has the DNA TGTGCCAGCAGCCAAGTTGCAGGCAAATTCAACGCCGGGGAGCTGTTTTTT. Protein: CASSQVAGKFNAGELFF.

The chain couples TRBV30 to TRBJ2-1; TRBD2 matches 8 bases. Germline V CDR1 and CDR2: GTSNPN, SVGIG (reference sequence). The CDR3 runs 14 residues. Unmatched junction bases numbered 5, after V lost 2 bases and J lost 5 bases. CDR3 sequence reads: CAWSSLAEHNEQFF. The CDR3 coding sequence is TGTGCCTGGAGTTCACTAGCGGAACACAATGAGCAGTTCTTC. The variable domain in full, with the rest retrieved from reference TRBV30 and TRBJ2-1, is SQTIHQWPATLVQPVGSPLSLECTVEGTSNPNLYWYRQAAGRGLQLLFYSVGIGQISSEVPQNLSASRPQDRQFILSSKKLLLSDSGFYLCAWSSLAEHNEQFFGPGTRLTVL.

The table lists this clonotype with a count of one. The genes are TRBV30 and TRBJ1-1; D uncertain. CDR3 size: 12 residues. In germline, CDR1 is GTSNPN, CDR2 SVGIG (reference sequence). Trimming stripped 3 bases from V and 2 bases from J, with 7 bases between. CDR3 region: CAWSDQNTEAFF. DNA for the CDR3: TGTGCCTGGAGCGACCAAAACACTGAAGCTTTCTTT. The full variable domain, in which reference TRBV30 and TRBJ1-1 provide the parts outside the CDR3, is SQTIHQWPATLVQPVGSPLSLECTVEGTSNPNLYWYRQAAGRGLQLLFYSVGIGQISSEVPQNLSASRPQDRQFILSSKKLLLSDSGFYLCAWSDQNTEAFFGQGTRLTVV.

This clonotype was seen a single time. The chain is built from TRBV20-1 and TRBJ1-5, with 8 bases fitting TRBD1. The junction had 11 bases not matched to a gene; V was cut back by 1 base and J by 6 bases. From germline, CDR1 is DFQATT and CDR2 SNEGSKA (reference sequence). The CDR3 extends over 16 amino acids. The CDR3: CSARGRAGGFAQPQHF. The CDR3 nucleotides are TGCAGTGCTAGAGGCCGCGCAGGGGGCTTCGCTCAGCCCCAGCATTTT.

The gene calls are TRBV4-2 and TRBJ1-4; 9 bases are shared with TRBD1. In germline, CDR1 is LGHNA, CDR2 YNFKEQ. With V trimmed by 1 base and J by 7 bases, 4 bases remained unmatched. This CDR3 is 15 amino acids long. The CDR3 nucleotides read TGTGCCAGCAGCCAAGTGTGGACAGGGGTTGAAAAACTGTTTTTT. Its translation: CASSQVWTGVEKLFF.

The chain carries TRBV12-3 or TRBV12-4 and TRBJ1-4; no reliable D call. The CDR3 sequence is 14 residues long. The germline V and J ends were trimmed by 5 bases and 13 bases, with 20 bases remaining between them. The CDR3 loop reads CASSQQLTLQGLFF. CDR3 nucleotides: TGTGCCAGCAGTCAACAGCTGACCTTACAAGGACTGTTTTTT.

The chain carries TRBV5-1 and TRBJ2-7, with no clear D. Germline V gene data show CDR1 as SGHRS and CDR2 as YFSETQ. The germline V and J ends were trimmed by 0 bases and 3 bases, with 10 bases remaining between them. The CDR3 runs 14 residues. This chain's CDR3 is CASSLAEFYYEQYF. The DNA for the CDR3 is TGCGCCAGCAGCTTGGCAGAGTTCTACTACGAGCAGTACTTC.

V usage is TRBV27 and J usage is TRBJ1-5; 10 positions match TRBD1. The CDR3 is 16 amino acids. V trimming: 4 bases; J trimming: 5 bases; junction bases outside the gene matches: 8. Per the germline V gene, CDR1 is MNHEY and CDR2 is SMNVEV (reference sequence). CDR3 nucleotides: TGTGCCAGCAGTTCCCACCTGGGGACAGGGGATCAGCCCCAGCATTTT. This encodes CASSSHLGTGDQPQHF.

V is TRBV5-1 and J is TRBJ1-1; D perhaps matches TRBD1 (6 bases). Trimming removed 5 bases from V and 0 bases from J, with 11 bases in between. CDR3 length: 14 residues. Per the germline V gene, CDR1 is SGHRS and CDR2 is YFSETQ. In nucleotides, the CDR3 is TGCGCCAGCAGGGGAGGGGGAGTGAACACTGAAGCTTTCTTT. It specifies CASRGGGVNTEAFF. Supplemented by reference TRBV5-1 and TRBJ1-1, the full variable domain reads KAGVTQTPRYLIKTRGQQVTLSCSPISGHRSVSWYQQTPGQGLQFLFEYFSETQRNKGNFPGRFSGRQFSNSRSEMNVSTLELGDSALYLCASRGGGVNTEAFFGQGTRLTVV.

The chain has TRBV5-1 and TRBJ1-1, with D unresolved. Germline values: CDR1 SGHRS, CDR2 YFSETQ. There are 15 residues in the CDR3. V gave up 0 bases and J gave up 3 bases, with 12 bases separating them. The CDR3 spells CASSLAPDLDTEAFF. In DNA form, the CDR3 reads TGCGCCAGCAGCTTGGCCCCAGACCTTGACACTGAAGCTTTCTTT.

This clonotype was recorded only once. The gene calls are TRBV7-2 and TRBJ2-7; weak D call: TRBD1 (6 bases). The CDR3 has 14 amino acids. Looked up from germline, CDR1 is SGHTA and CDR2 is FQGNSA. V dropped 4 bases and J dropped 0 bases, with 10 bases sitting between them. CDR3: CASSSPTGSYEQYF. CDR3 bases: TGTGCCAGCAGCTCCCCGACAGGCTCCTACGAGCAGTACTTC. The full variable domain, in which reference TRBV7-2 and TRBJ2-7 provide the parts outside the CDR3, is GAGVSQSPSNKVTEKGKDVELRCDPISGHTALYWYRQSLGQGLEFLIYFQGNSAPDKSGLPSDRFSAERTGGSVSTLTIQRTQQEDSAVYLCASSSPTGSYEQYFGPGTRLTVT.

V and J are TRBV7-9 and TRBJ1-2, with D possibly being TRBD1 (5 bases). Germline-derived CDR1 and CDR2 are SEHNR and FQNEAQ (reference sequence). V lost 1 base to trimming and J lost 3 bases, with 12 bases between them. This CDR3 has 15 amino acids. The CDR3, as DNA: TGTGCCAGCAGCTTAGGTGGGGCGCGGGACTATGGCTACACCTTC. Translating gives CASSLGGARDYGYTF.

The V call is TRBV9, the J call TRBJ2-2; D is ambiguous. Germline CDR1 and CDR2: SGDLS and YYNGEE. This CDR3 comprises 15 residues. Trimming removed 4 bases at V and 0 bases at J, with 10 bases between. CDR3 sequence: CASSSTWSNTGELFF. The CDR3 DNA sequence: TGTGCCAGCAGCTCGACGTGGTCGAACACCGGGGAGCTGTTTTTT.

The chain carries TRBV3-1 and TRBJ2-4; 7 bases match TRBD2. The CDR3 spans 14 residues. Germline V gene data show CDR1 as LGHDT and CDR2 as YNNKEL (reference sequence). The V and J ends lost 1 base and 8 bases, in that order; junction bases with no gene match: 5. CDR3 sequence reads: CASSQGLAADIQYF. The CDR3 DNA sequence: TGTGCCAGCAGCCAAGGACTAGCTGCGGACATTCAGTACTTC. The full variable domain, completed using reference TRBV3-1 and TRBJ2-4, is DTAVSQTPKYLVTQMGNDKSIKCEQNLGHDTMYWYKQDSKKFLKIMFSYNNKELIINETVPNRFSPKSPDKAHLNLHINSLELGDSAVYFCASSQGLAADIQYFGAGTRLSVL.

The genes are TRBV28 and TRBJ1-1; weak D call: TRBD1 (5 bases). The V end lost 1 base, the J end lost 4 bases, and 10 bases lay between the germline ends. CDR1 is MDHEN, CDR2 SYDVKM, per germline. This CDR3 has 14 residues. This chain's CDR3 is CASSLSGGSTEAFF. CDR3 in DNA: TGTGCCAGCAGTTTATCCGGGGGGAGCACTGAAGCTTTCTTT.

The chain carries TRBV25-1 and TRBJ1-6; D is ambiguous. This CDR3 has 15 amino acids. V was pared by 5 bases and J by 8 bases, with 16 bases between. CDR1 is MGHDK and CDR2 is SYGVNS in the germline V gene. DNA for the CDR3: TGTGCCAGCAGTCCAAGTGAGGGTAGGCATTCACCCCTCCACTTT. Its translation is CASSPSEGRHSPLHF. Based on the CDR3 plus reference TRBV25-1 and TRBJ1-6, the full variable domain is EADIYQTPRYLVIGTGKKITLECSQTMGHDKMYWYQQDPGMELHLIHYSYGVNSTEKGDLSSESTVSRIRTEHFPLTLESARPSHTSQYLCASSPSEGRHSPLHFGNGTRLTVT.

This chain joins TRBV29-1 and TRBJ2-1; TRBD2 matches at 7 bases. The junction had 11 bases not matched to a gene; V was cut back by 3 bases and J by 0 bases. This CDR3 is built from 17 residues. Germline lookup yields CDR1 SQVTM and CDR2 ANQGSEA. The CDR3, as DNA: TGCAGCGTTGATACCCATTTGGGGGGGTTCTCCTACAATGAGCAGTTCTTC. Translated, it gives CSVDTHLGGFSYNEQFF.

This chain links TRBV12-3 or TRBV12-4 with TRBJ2-1; TRBD1 matches at 7 bases. After removal of 6 bases from V and 6 bases from J, the junction contained 5 bases not matched to a gene. This CDR3 is 13 amino acids long. The CDR3 DNA follows: TGTGCCAGCAGCCGAGACAGGGTCAATGAGCAGTTCTTC. This codes for CASSRDRVNEQFF.

Here the CDR3 DNA reads TGTGCCAGCAGGTACAGGGCGGATCCCCAGTTCTTC. This encodes CASRYRADPQFF. The J gene is TRBJ2-5, the V gene TRBV6-2 or TRBV6-3, with D possibly matching TRBD1 (6 bases). The DNA end lines up better with TRBJ2-1; the J call may be wrong. Germline CDR1 MNHEY, CDR2 SVGEGT. The CDR3 contains 12 residues.